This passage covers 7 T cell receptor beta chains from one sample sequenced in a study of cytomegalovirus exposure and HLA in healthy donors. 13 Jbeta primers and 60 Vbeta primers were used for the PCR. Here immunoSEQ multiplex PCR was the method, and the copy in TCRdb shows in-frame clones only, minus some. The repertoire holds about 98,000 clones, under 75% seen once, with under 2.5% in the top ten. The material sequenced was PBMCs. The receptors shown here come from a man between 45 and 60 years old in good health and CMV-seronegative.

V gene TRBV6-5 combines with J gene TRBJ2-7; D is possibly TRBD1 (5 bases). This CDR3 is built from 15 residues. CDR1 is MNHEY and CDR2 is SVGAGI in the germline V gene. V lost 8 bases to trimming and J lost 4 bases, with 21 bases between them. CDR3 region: CASRSGNRLFYEQYF. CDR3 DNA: TGTGCCAGCCGATCGGGCAACAGGTTATTTTACGAGCAGTACTTC.

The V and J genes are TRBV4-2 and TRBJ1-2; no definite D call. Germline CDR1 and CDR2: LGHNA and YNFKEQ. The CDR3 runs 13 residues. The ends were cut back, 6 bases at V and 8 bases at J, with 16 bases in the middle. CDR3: CASREGQIGGYTF. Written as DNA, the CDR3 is TGTGCCAGCAGAGAGGGCCAAATCGGGGGCTACACCTTC.

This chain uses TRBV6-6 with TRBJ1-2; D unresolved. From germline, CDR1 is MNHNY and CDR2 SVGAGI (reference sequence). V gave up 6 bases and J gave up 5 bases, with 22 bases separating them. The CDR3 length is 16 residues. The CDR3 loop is CASRRLREVLEYGYTF. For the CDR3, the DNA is TGTGCCAGCAGACGACTCAGAGAGGTACTCGAGTATGGCTACACCTTC.

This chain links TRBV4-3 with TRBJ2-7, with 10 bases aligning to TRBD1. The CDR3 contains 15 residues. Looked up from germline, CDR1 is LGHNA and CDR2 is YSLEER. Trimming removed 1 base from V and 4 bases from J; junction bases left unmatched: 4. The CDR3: CASSQVEDRGYEQYF. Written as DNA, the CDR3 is TGCGCCAGCAGCCAAGTTGAGGACAGGGGGTACGAGCAGTACTTC.

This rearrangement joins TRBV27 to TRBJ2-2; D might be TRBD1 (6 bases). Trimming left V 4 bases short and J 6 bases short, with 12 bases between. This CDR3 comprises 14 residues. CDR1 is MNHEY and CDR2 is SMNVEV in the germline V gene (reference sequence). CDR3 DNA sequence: TGTGCCAGCAGTTCACAGGGACCGTCCGGGGAGCTGTTTTTT. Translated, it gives CASSSQGPSGELFF.

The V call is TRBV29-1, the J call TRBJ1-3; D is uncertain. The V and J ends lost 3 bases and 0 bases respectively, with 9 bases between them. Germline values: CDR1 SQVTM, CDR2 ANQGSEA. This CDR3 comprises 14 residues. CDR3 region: CSVDHGTSGNTIYF. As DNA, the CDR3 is TGCAGCGTTGACCACGGTACCTCTGGAAACACCATATATTTT.

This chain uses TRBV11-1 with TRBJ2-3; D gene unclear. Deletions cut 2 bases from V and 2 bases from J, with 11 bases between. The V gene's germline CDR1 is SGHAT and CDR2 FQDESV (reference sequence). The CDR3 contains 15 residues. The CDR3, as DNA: TGTGCCAGCAGCTTACGACAAGATAACACAGATACGCAGTATTTT. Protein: CASSLRQDNTDTQYF. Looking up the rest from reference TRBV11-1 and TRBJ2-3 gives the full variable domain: EAEVAQSPRYKITEKSQAVAFWCDPISGHATLYWYRQILGQGPELLVQFQDESVVDDSQLPKDRFSAERLKGVDSTLKIQPAELGDSAMYLCASSLRQDNTDTQYFGPGTRLTVL.